A selection of T cell receptor beta chains follows, all from one sample in a study of identical twins' blood T cells. TCRdb passed the 5' RACE reads through MiXCR, listing each CDR3 protein once. Here the sample spans 350,000 to 400,000 distinct CDR3 sequences, approximately 30% being singletons. Source material: PBMCs. The receptors were sampled from a woman between 18 and 50 years old in good health. CDR3s include the opening cysteine and the closing phenylalanine or tryptophan. Fields, in order: CDR3 protein, CDR3 DNA, D gene, clone size, J gene, CDR3 length, V gene. The D gene is left open where the match is weak. Clone size is stated in some rows and not others, as once, few, many or a class when expanded.

CDR3: CASSFGLRKNTEAFF
DNA: TGTGCCAGCAGCTTCGGGCTCAGGAAGAACACTGAAGCTTTCTTT
D: .
size: few
J: TRBJ1-1
length: 15
V: TRBV7-8

CDR3: CAISKPGQKNTEAFF
DNA: TGTGCCATCAGTAAACCGGGACAGAAGAACACTGAAGCTTTCTTT
D: TRBD1
size: few
J: TRBJ1-1
length: 15
V: TRBV10-3

CDR3: CAIGSGTRGYNEQFF
DNA: TGTGCCATCGGCTCCGGGACTAGGGGCTACAATGAGCAGTTCTTC
D: TRBD2
size: many
J: TRBJ2-1
length: 15
V: TRBV10-3

CDR3: CSARLQGLYGYTF
DNA: TGCAGTGCTAGACTTCAGGGCCTCTATGGCTACACCTTC
D: .
size: .
J: TRBJ1-2
length: 13
V: TRBV20-1

CDR3: CASSPGAGDTDTQYF
DNA: TGTGCCAGCAGCCCCGGAGCGGGGGACACAGATACGCAGTATTTT
D: TRBD2
size: .
J: TRBJ2-3
length: 15
V: TRBV6-4

CDR3: CASRWDGGGEKLFF
DNA: TGTGCCAGCCGCTGGGATGGGGGAGGCGAAAAACTGTTTTTT
D: .
size: .
J: TRBJ1-4
length: 14
V: TRBV12-3/TRBV12-4

CDR3: CASSSRDRGGTTEAFF
DNA: TGTGCCAGCAGTTCCCGGGACCGCGGAGGGACCACTGAAGCTTTCTTT
D: .
size: .
J: TRBJ1-1
length: 16
V: TRBV27

CDR3: CASSDDGGEFEQFF
DNA: TGTGCCAGCAGTGACGACGGGGGGGAATTTGAGCAGTTCTTC
D: TRBD2
size: .
J: TRBJ2-1
length: 14
V: TRBV6-4

CDR3: CASSQDLGQGADTQYF
DNA: TGTGCCAGCAGCCAAGACCTAGGACAGGGTGCAGATACGCAGTATTTT
D: TRBD1
size: few
J: TRBJ2-3
length: 16
V: TRBV3-1

CDR3: CATRGYSETSGSKTSYEQYF
DNA: TGCGCCACCAGGGGATACTCCGAGACTAGCGGGTCCAAGACAAGCTACGAGCAGTACTTC
D: TRBD2
size: .
J: TRBJ2-7
length: 20
V: TRBV10-2

CDR3: CASSPVQGEQYF
DNA: TGTGCCAGCAGTCCTGTTCAGGGAGAGCAGTACTTC
D: .
size: few
J: TRBJ2-7
length: 12
V: TRBV6-1

CDR3: CASRSTGMNTEAFF
DNA: TGTGCCAGCAGATCGACAGGAATGAACACTGAAGCTTTCTTT
D: .
size: .
J: TRBJ1-1
length: 14
V: TRBV27

CDR3: CSTGTARALRGDTEAFF
DNA: TGCAGCACAGGGACAGCCAGAGCGCTTAGAGGGGACACTGAAGCTTTCTTT
D: TRBD1
size: .
J: TRBJ1-1
length: 17
V: TRBV29-1

CDR3: CSARSPGTDTQYF
DNA: TGCAGTGCTAGAAGCCCAGGGACAGATACGCAGTATTTT
D: .
size: few
J: TRBJ2-3
length: 13
V: TRBV20-1

CDR3: CSQVPAGGEDTQYF
DNA: TGCAGCCAAGTACCGGCGGGGGGTGAAGATACGCAGTATTTT
D: TRBD2
size: few
J: TRBJ2-3
length: 14
V: TRBV29-1

CDR3: CTSRPTSGFPDVTQYF
DNA: TGTACCAGCAGACCTACTAGCGGGTTCCCGGACGTTACGCAGTATTTT
D: TRBD2
size: .
J: TRBJ2-3
length: 16
V: TRBV6-6

CDR3: CASSPGTGTEAFF
DNA: TGTGCCAGCTCACCGGGGACCGGTACTGAAGCTTTCTTT
D: .
size: .
J: TRBJ1-1
length: 13
V: TRBV18

CDR3: CASSMGETQYF
DNA: TGTGCCAGTAGTATGGGGGAGACCCAGTACTTC
D: .
size: .
J: TRBJ2-5
length: 11
V: TRBV19

CDR3: CASSPSWTGPSYEQYF
DNA: TGTGCCAGCAGCCCTTCCTGGACAGGGCCCTCCTACGAGCAGTACTTC
D: TRBD1
size: once
J: TRBJ2-7
length: 16
V: TRBV3-1

CDR3: CSKTGQGETQYF
DNA: TGCAGCAAAACGGGACAGGGTGAGACCCAGTACTTC
D: TRBD1
size: .
J: TRBJ2-5
length: 12
V: TRBV20-1

CDR3: CAIRDRATSTNEKLFF
DNA: TGTGCCATAAGGGACAGGGCTACCTCAACTAATGAAAAACTGTTTTTT
D: TRBD1
size: .
J: TRBJ1-4
length: 16
V: TRBV15

CDR3: CASSQDGGTASYTF
DNA: TGTGCCAGCAGCCAAGATGGCGGGACGGCGAGCTACACCTTC
D: .
size: .
J: TRBJ1-2
length: 14
V: TRBV3-1

CDR3: CASSRLDVPNTEAFF
DNA: TGTGCCAGCTCACGACTAGACGTGCCGAACACTGAAGCTTTCTTT
D: .
size: .
J: TRBJ1-1
length: 15
V: TRBV18

CDR3: CASSRGADTGELFF
DNA: TGCGCCAGCAGCCGAGGGGCGGACACCGGGGAGCTGTTTTTT
D: .
size: few
J: TRBJ2-2
length: 14
V: TRBV5-1

CDR3: CSVDGGYAGGYTF
DNA: TGCAGCGTTGACGGCGGTTATGCTGGTGGCTACACCTTC
D: .
size: .
J: TRBJ1-2
length: 13
V: TRBV29-1

CDR3: CASSSGQQAESFF
DNA: TGTGCCAGCAGTTCCGGACAGCAGGCTGAATCTTTCTTT
D: .
size: once
J: TRBJ1-1
length: 13
V: TRBV12-3/TRBV12-4

CDR3: CASSLMRAGYTF
DNA: TGTGCCAGCAGCTTAATGAGGGCTGGCTACACCTTC
D: .
size: many
J: TRBJ1-2
length: 12
V: TRBV7-2

CDR3: CASSLAFAGYTF
DNA: TGTGCCAGCAGCTTAGCTTTCGCTGGCTACACCTTC
D: .
size: few
J: TRBJ1-2
length: 12
V: TRBV7-2

CDR3: CATGGWVDEQFF
DNA: TGTGCCACCGGGGGGTGGGTTGATGAGCAGTTCTTC
D: TRBD2
size: many
J: TRBJ2-1
length: 12
V: TRBV6-1

CDR3: CSVGTGGAYEQYF
DNA: TGCAGCGTTGGGACGGGGGGCGCCTACGAGCAGTACTTC
D: .
size: once
J: TRBJ2-7
length: 13
V: TRBV29-1

CDR3: CSVGDPGVRTEAFF
DNA: TGCAGCGTTGGGGATCCCGGGGTTAGGACTGAAGCTTTCTTT
D: .
size: once
J: TRBJ1-1
length: 14
V: TRBV29-1

CDR3: CASSLAGVNSPLHF
DNA: TGTGCCAGCAGCTTGGCAGGTGTAAATTCACCCCTCCACTTT
D: .
size: .
J: TRBJ1-6
length: 14
V: TRBV7-9

CDR3: CASSPPDRSNLPGELFF
DNA: TGTGCCAGCAGCCCGCCGGACAGGAGTAATCTACCGGGGGAGCTGTTTTTT
D: TRBD1
size: many
J: TRBJ2-2
length: 17
V: TRBV11-2

CDR3: CASSSDRGGQPQHF
DNA: TGCGCCAGCAGCTCTGACAGGGGAGGGCAGCCCCAGCATTTT
D: TRBD1
size: .
J: TRBJ1-5
length: 14
V: TRBV5-1

CDR3: CSARDTGPGELFF
DNA: TGCAGTGCTAGAGATACGGGCCCCGGGGAGCTGTTTTTT
D: .
size: .
J: TRBJ2-2
length: 13
V: TRBV20-1

CDR3: CASSLRAGERDTQYF
DNA: TGTGCCAGCAGTCTGCGAGCGGGAGAGAGAGATACGCAGTATTTT
D: TRBD2
size: .
J: TRBJ2-3
length: 15
V: TRBV11-2